A single sample is the source of the 13 T cell receptor beta chains below, sequenced in a study of blood T cell repertoires in COVID-19. Only in-frame clones appear in the TCRdb table, and some are missing; sequencing was by immunoSEQ multiplex PCR. The sample consists of tens of thousands of clones, about 91% of them appearing once. Specimen: peripheral blood. These receptors were collected from a human donor with active COVID-19. The donor label of this sample is uncertain.

Written as DNA, the CDR3 is TGTGCCAGCAGTTTCCCAGGCACCTCTGGAAACACCATATATTTT. Residues: CASSFPGTSGNTIYF. The chain has TRBV28 and TRBJ1-3, with D unresolved. This CDR3 has 15 amino acids. V shed 3 bases and J shed 0 bases, with 9 bases lying between them. Germline V gives CDR1 MDHEN, CDR2 SYDVKM.

This clone was seen a single time. CDR3 nucleotide sequence: TGTGCCAGCAGTTACTCGACAGGATTTTCACCCCTCCACTTT. This encodes CASSYSTGFSPLHF. The V gene is TRBV6-5, the J gene TRBJ1-6; TRBD1 is a possible D gene (6 bases). CDR3 length: 14 residues. Germline loops: CDR1 MNHEY, CDR2 SVGAGI. V lost 0 bases, J lost 9 bases, and 9 bases lay in between.

The chain recombines TRBV18 with TRBJ2-1; 12 nucleotides match TRBD1. The trim removed 5 bases at V and 7 bases at J, leaving 6 bases unmatched. The length of the CDR3 is 15 residues. Germline V gene lookup returns CDR1 KGHSH and CDR2 LQKENI. The CDR3 sequence is CASSSRDRGHNEQFF. In DNA form, the CDR3 reads TGTGCCAGCTCATCCCGGGACAGGGGGCATAATGAGCAGTTCTTC.

The DNA for the CDR3 is TGTGCCAGCAGTTACTCGTGGCTAGCGGGAGACTCCTACGAGCAGTACTTC. Protein sequence: CASSYSWLAGDSYEQYF. This chain joins TRBV6-2 or TRBV6-3 and TRBJ2-7, with TRBD2 matching 10 bases. The CDR3 totals 17 residues. The junction had 5 bases not matched to a gene; V was cut back by 0 bases and J by 0 bases. Per germline, CDR1 MNHEY and CDR2 SVGEGT.

With respect to this clone: A junction boundary mismatches the germline segment, possibly from a read error. V gene TRBV23-1 combines with J gene TRBJ1-2; 8 bases line up with TRBD1. TRBV23-1 is recorded as an ORF, its role being uncertain. The CDR3 spans 13 residues. The CDR3 spells CASSQSGGQELAF. For the CDR3, the DNA is TGCGCCAGCAGTCAATCGGGGGGACAGGAGCTCGCCTTC.

The chain has TRBV19 and TRBJ1-3; TRBD1 agrees at 7 bases. The CDR3 runs 15 residues. Germline CDR1 LNHDA, CDR2 SQIVND (reference sequence). Trimming took 4 bases from V and 4 from J; bases not matched to a gene: 7. The CDR3 DNA sequence: TGTGCCAGTAGTACAAGACAGGGTGGCGGAAACACCATATATTTT. This encodes CASSTRQGGGNTIYF.

The chain recombines TRBV5-1 with TRBJ2-1; 7 bases are a match to TRBD1. Germline CDR1 SGHRS, CDR2 YFSETQ. Trimming at V came to 4 bases and at J to 0 bases, leaving 4 bases not matched to a gene. This CDR3 has 15 amino acids. The CDR3 here is CASSPTGSSYNEQFF. The CDR3 DNA follows: TGCGCCAGCAGCCCGACAGGGAGCTCCTACAATGAGCAGTTCTTC.

The V and J genes are TRBV24-1 and TRBJ2-5, with TRBD1 matching over 8 bases. Germline lookup yields CDR1 KGHDR and CDR2 SFDVKD. After removal of 10 bases from V and 5 bases from J, the junction contained 8 bases not matched to a gene. This CDR3 has 13 residues. CDR3 sequence reads: CATGQGSRETQYF. As DNA, the CDR3 is TGTGCCACTGGACAGGGCTCCCGGGAGACCCAGTACTTC.

The chain combines TRBV5-1 with TRBJ2-1; D possibly corresponds to TRBD2 (5 bases). The CDR3 contains 14 residues. Trimming pared 8 bases from V and 1 base from J, leaving 13 bases between. Germline assignment: CDR1 SGHRS and CDR2 YFSETQ. The CDR3 DNA is TGCGCCAGTACCCAAGGAGGATCCTACAATGAGCAGTTCTTC. Its protein is CASTQGGSYNEQFF.

In DNA form, the CDR3 reads TGTGCCAGCAGTTACAGGGTCGAGCAGTACTTC. The encoded protein is CASSYRVEQYF. The gene calls are TRBV7-2 and TRBJ2-7; weak D call: TRBD1 (6 bases). Germline V gene data show CDR1 as SGHTA and CDR2 as FQGNSA. This CDR3 is built from 11 residues. V lost 6 bases to trimming and J lost 6 bases, with 9 bases between them.

CDR3 nucleotides: TGCGCCAGCAGCTTGGAGTCTACGGGAAGTTACGAGCAGTACTTC. This translates into CASSLESTGSYEQYF. This sequence joins TRBV5-1 and TRBJ2-7, with D maybe TRBD2 (5 bases). V lost 0 bases and J lost 4, with 14 bases in between. The CDR3 sequence is 15 residues long. The germline V gene has CDR1 SGHRS and CDR2 YFSETQ.

The genes are TRBV28 and TRBJ2-5, with 7 bases that match TRBD1. The germline gives CDR1 MDHEN, CDR2 SYDVKM. With V trimmed by 8 bases and J by 3 bases, 3 bases remained unmatched. CDR3 length: 12 residues. The DNA for the CDR3 is TGTGCCAGCCGACAGGGTAAAGAGACCCAGTACTTC. It is translated as CASRQGKETQYF.

The chain uses TRBV7-9 and TRBJ2-1, with 8 bases that match TRBD1. The J segment lost 8 bases and the V segment lost 4 bases, leaving 10 bases of the junction unmatched. CDR3 length: 15 residues. Germline V gene lookup returns CDR1 SEHNR and CDR2 FQNEAQ (reference sequence). CDR3 sequence (DNA): TGTGCCAGCAGCTCGTTCCCAGGGGGCTTCCATGAGCAGTTCTTC. This translates into CASSSFPGGFHEQFF.